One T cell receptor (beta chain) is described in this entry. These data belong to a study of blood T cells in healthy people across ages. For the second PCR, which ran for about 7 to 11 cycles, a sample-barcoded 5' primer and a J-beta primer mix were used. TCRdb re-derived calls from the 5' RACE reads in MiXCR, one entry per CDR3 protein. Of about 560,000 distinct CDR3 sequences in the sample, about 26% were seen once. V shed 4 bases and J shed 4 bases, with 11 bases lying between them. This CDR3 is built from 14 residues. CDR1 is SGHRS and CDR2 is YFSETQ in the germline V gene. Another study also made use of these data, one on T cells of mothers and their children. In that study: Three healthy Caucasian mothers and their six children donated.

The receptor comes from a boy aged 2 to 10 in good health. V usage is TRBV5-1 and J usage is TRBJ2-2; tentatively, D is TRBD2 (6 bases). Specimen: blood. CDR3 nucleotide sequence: TGCGCCAGCAGCGGAGGGACCAGCACCGGGGAGCTGTTTTTT. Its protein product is CASSGGTSTGELFF.